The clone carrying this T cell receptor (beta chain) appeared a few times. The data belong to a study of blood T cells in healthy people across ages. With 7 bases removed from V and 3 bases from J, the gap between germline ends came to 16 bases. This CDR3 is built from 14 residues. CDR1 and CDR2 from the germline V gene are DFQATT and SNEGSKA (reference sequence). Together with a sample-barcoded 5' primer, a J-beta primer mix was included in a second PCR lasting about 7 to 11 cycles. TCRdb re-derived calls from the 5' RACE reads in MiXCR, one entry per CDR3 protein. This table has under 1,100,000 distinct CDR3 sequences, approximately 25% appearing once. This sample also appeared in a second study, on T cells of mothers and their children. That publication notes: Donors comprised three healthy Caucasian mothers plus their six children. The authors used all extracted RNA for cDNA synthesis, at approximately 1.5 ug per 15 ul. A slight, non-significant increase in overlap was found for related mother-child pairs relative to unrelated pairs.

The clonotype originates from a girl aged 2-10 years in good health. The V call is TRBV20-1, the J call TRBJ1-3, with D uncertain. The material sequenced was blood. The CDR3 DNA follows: TGCAGTGTCCCGGGCCCTGGCTTTGGAAACACCATATATTTT. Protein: CSVPGPGFGNTIYF.